A selection of T cell receptor beta chains follows, all from one sample in a study of cytotoxic CD8 clonotypes in ibrutinib-treated CLL. TCRdb's table, derived via immunoSEQ multiplex PCR, lists solely in-frame clones and lacks some. The repertoire holds about 39,000 clones, approximately 67% seen once, with approximately 7% in the top ten. The starting material was PBMCs, obtained at disease progression, from a patient treated with ibrutinib. These receptors came from a human donor with chronic lymphocytic leukemia. CDR3s include the opening cysteine and the closing phenylalanine or tryptophan. D genes are given only for firm matches. Where a row states a size, it is once, few, many or the class of an expanded clone; other rows omit it.

j_call,d_call,cdr3_length,v_call,clone_size,cdr3_nt,cdr3_aa
TRBJ2-7,.,11,TRBV14,.,TGTGCCAGCAGCCACAGCTACGAGCAGTACTTC,CASSHSYEQYF
TRBJ2-2,TRBD1,16,TRBV5-6,once,TGTGCCAGCAGCTTCGGGACAGGGTATGTCGCCGGGGAGCTGTTTTTT,CASSFGTGYVAGELFF
TRBJ2-5,TRBD1,16,TRBV5-5,.,TGTGCCAGCAGCTTGGTTCCGGGACAGCTACAAGAGACCCAGTACTTC,CASSLVPGQLQETQYF
TRBJ1-4,TRBD1,15,TRBV5-1,.,TGCGCCAGCAGCTCCTCGGACAGGATAAATGAAAAACTGTTTTTT,CASSSSDRINEKLFF
TRBJ2-3,.,15,TRBV11-1,.,TGTGCCAGCAGCTCACCCGAGGGGGGGTCAGATACGCAGTATTTT,CASSSPEGGSDTQYF
TRBJ2-1,TRBD1,15,TRBV27,.,TGTGCCAGCAGTTCCGGGACAGGGGGCTACAATGAGCAGTTCTTC,CASSSGTGGYNEQFF
TRBJ1-4,.,16,TRBV9,.,TGTGCCAGCAGCGTAGCCGCAGGGTCGACTAATGAAAAACTGTTTTTT,CASSVAAGSTNEKLFF
TRBJ2-7,.,11,TRBV30,few,TGTGCCTGGAGGGGGAGGTCCGAGCAGTACTTC,CAWRGRSEQYF
TRBJ1-1,.,15,TRBV27,few,TGTGCCAGCAACCCTTCAAGGGGTTCCTACACTGAAGCTTTCTTT,CASNPSRGSYTEAFF
TRBJ2-7,TRBD1,14,TRBV7-8,few,TGTGCCAGCAGTCCGGACAGGATTTCCTACGAGCAGTACTTC,CASSPDRISYEQYF
TRBJ2-7,.,11,TRBV28,.,TGTGCCAGCAGTTTATACCGGGACCCCCATTTC,CASSLYRDPHF
TRBJ1-1,.,15,TRBV4-1,.,TGCGCCAGCAGCCAAGTGGGCAGGGGTGGAACTGAAGCTTTCTTT,CASSQVGRGGTEAFF